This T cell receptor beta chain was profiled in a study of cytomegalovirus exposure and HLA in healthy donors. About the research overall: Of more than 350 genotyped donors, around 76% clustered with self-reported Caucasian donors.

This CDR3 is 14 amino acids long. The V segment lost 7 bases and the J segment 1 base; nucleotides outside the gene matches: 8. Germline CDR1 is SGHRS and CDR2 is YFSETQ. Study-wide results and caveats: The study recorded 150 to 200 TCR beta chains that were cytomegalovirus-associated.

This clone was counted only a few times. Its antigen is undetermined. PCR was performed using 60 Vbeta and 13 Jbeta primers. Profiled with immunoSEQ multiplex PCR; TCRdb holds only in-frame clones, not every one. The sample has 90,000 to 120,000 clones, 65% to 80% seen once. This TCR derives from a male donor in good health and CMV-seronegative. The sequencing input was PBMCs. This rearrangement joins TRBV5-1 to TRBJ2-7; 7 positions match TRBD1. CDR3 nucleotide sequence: TGCGCCAGCGCCTCGGGACAGATATCCTACGAGCAGTACTTC. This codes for CASASGQISYEQYF.